This T cell receptor (beta chain) was found in a study of T-cell reconstitution after alpha-beta-depleted transplantation in children. Broader study findings: Newly produced T cells mostly accounted for T-cell counts and diversity one year post-transplant. Surviving recipient T cells and thymic progenitors accounted for the high day-60 TCRbeta diversity observed in some patients. Several hundred graft clones that had expanded were reportedly the source of alpha-beta T cells about two months after transplant.

The authors prepared the TCRbeta library with unique molecular identifiers. In TCRdb, the PCR reads were re-called with MiXCR into one record per CDR3 protein. The sample records under 750,000 distinct CDR3 sequences, 23% being singletons. This clonotype showed up many times. What it binds is not known. The starting material was PBMCs, mostly from graft donor cells, obtained 360 days after TCRalphabeta/CD19-depleted stem cell transplant. This receptor was taken from a boy under two years old who had a stem cell transplant for acute myeloid leukemia, so the T cells may come from the graft donor.

The CDR3 DNA sequence: TGTGCCAGCAGCCAACAACCACGCAATCAGCCCCAGCATTTT. Translating it yields CASSQQPRNQPQHF. The V gene is TRBV3-1, the J gene TRBJ1-5; D is ambiguous. Trimming took off 2 bases at V and 2 bases at J, with 7 bases between the two ends. The CDR3 runs 14 residues. Germline values: CDR1 LGHDT, CDR2 YNNKEL (reference sequence). Filled out from reference TRBV3-1 and TRBJ1-5, the complete variable domain reads DTAVSQTPKYLVTQMGNDKSIKCEQNLGHDTMYWYKQDSKKFLKIMFSYNNKELIINETVPNRFSPKSPDKAHLNLHINSLELGDSAVYFCASSQQPRNQPQHFGDGTRLSIL.